This TCR beta chain originates from a study of cytomegalovirus exposure and HLA in healthy donors. The assay was immunoSEQ multiplex PCR, and TCRdb's table has in-frame clones only and misses some. Found here are about 150,000 clones, about 86% of them singletons; the top ten hold over 2%. Study-level points and caveats: For most TCR sequences rarity was the rule, although some public TCRs occurred in many donors. According to the study, roughly 160 TCR beta chains were cytomegalovirus-associated.

Points on this clone: Its cognate antigen is unknown. Other DNA sequences in this specimen translate into the identical CDR3.

This CDR3 is built from 13 residues. The germline V gene encodes CDR1 SNHLY and CDR2 FYNNEI. Trimming left V 2 bases short and J 0 bases short, with 4 bases between. The sequenced sample was PBMCs. The chain couples TRBV2 to TRBJ1-1, with D hard to call. This TCR was recovered from a human donor in good health. In DNA, the CDR3 is TGTGCCAGCAGTGAACGGGTGAACACTGAAGCTTTCTTT. Residues: CASSERVNTEAFF.